One and the same sample provided the 21 T cell receptor beta chains below, sequenced in a study of blood T cell repertoires in COVID-19. Repertoires were generated with immunoSEQ multiplex PCR, while TCRdb's copy carries only in-frame clones and drops some. The table includes more than 100,000 clones, about three quarters detected once. Sequenced input: peripheral blood. Receptors were obtained from a human donor with acute or convalescent COVID-19. The donor label of this sample is uncertain.

The rearrangement joins TRBV7-2 to TRBJ2-5; D gene unclear. The CDR3 is 15 residues long. Trimming took off 5 bases at V and 9 bases at J, with 22 bases between the two ends. The germline V gene encodes CDR1 SGHTA and CDR2 FQGNSA. CDR3 amino acids: CASSKEARRGSAQYF. CDR3 bases: TGTGCCAGCAGCAAGGAAGCCCGCCGAGGCAGCGCCCAGTACTTC.

The chain joins TRBV3-1 (or the pseudogene TRBV3-2) to TRBJ1-2, with no clear D. V gave up 8 bases and J gave up 6 bases, with 13 bases separating them. Germline-derived CDR1 and CDR2 are LGHDT and YNNKEL (reference sequence). The CDR3 totals 12 residues. The CDR3 here is CASRGGKDGYTF. As DNA, the CDR3 is TGTGCCAGCCGGGGAGGGAAGGATGGCTACACCTTC.

This clone occurred a few times. The chain has TRBV19 and TRBJ2-3; TRBD2 matches at 7 bases. Germline lookup yields CDR1 LNHDA and CDR2 SQIVND (reference sequence). The CDR3 is 16 amino acids. The junction had 16 bases not matched to a gene; V was cut back by 9 bases and J by 4 bases. Here the CDR3 DNA reads TGTGCCAGCACTCCCCGTGGGGGGGTAAGTTCAGATACGCAGTATTTT. Protein product: CASTPRGGVSSDTQYF.

The rearrangement uses TRBV25-1 and TRBJ1-2, with D maybe TRBD1 (6 bases). With 3 bases removed from V and 4 bases from J, the gap between germline ends came to 15 bases. The germline CDR1 and CDR2 sequences are MGHDK and SYGVNS. This CDR3 has 15 amino acids. As DNA, the CDR3 is TGTGCCAGCAGTGATCAACAGGGACTAGGCTATGGCTACACCTTC. It codes for CASSDQQGLGYGYTF.

This chain connects TRBV6-2 or TRBV6-3 to TRBJ2-7; TRBD1 matches 9 bases. The CDR3 covers 14 residues. With V trimmed by 5 bases and J by 6 bases, 8 bases remained unmatched. Per the germline V gene, CDR1 is MNHEY and CDR2 is SVGEGT. The CDR3 sequence is CASSGTGTVGEQYF. Written as DNA, the CDR3 is TGTGCCAGCAGTGGGACAGGGACGGTCGGCGAGCAGTACTTC.

About this clone itself: Other DNA sequences in this sample translate to the same CDR3. The chain carries TRBV5-1 and TRBJ2-1; 13 nucleotides agree with TRBD2. Germline V lookup: CDR1 SGHRS, CDR2 YFSETQ. This CDR3 spans 15 amino acids. The V and J ends lost 3 bases and 6 bases, in that order; junction bases with no gene match: 3. Written as DNA, the CDR3 is TGCGCCAGCAGCTGGACTAGCGGGGGTACCAATGAGCAGTTCTTC. It codes for CASSWTSGGTNEQFF.

This clone was detected only a few times. The V gene is TRBV11-2, the J gene TRBJ1-4, with D maybe TRBD1 (5 bases). Germline CDR1 reads SGHAT; CDR2 reads FQNNGV. Trimming stripped 5 bases from V and 8 bases from J, with 18 bases between. This CDR3 contains 15 residues. The CDR3 protein is CASSRAGPLREKLFF. The CDR3, as DNA: TGTGCCAGCAGCAGAGCAGGGCCCCTACGGGAAAAACTGTTTTTT.

V gene TRBV6-5 combines with J gene TRBJ1-2, with 7 bases fitting TRBD1. Trimming took 6 bases from V and 7 from J; bases not matched to a gene: 5. The CDR3 is made up of 12 amino acids. Germline CDR1 is MNHEY and CDR2 is SVGAGI. The CDR3 is CASSQTGFGYTF. Written as DNA, the CDR3 is TGTGCCAGCAGCCAGACAGGGTTTGGCTACACCTTC.

In this sample, this clone turned up once. CDR3 coding DNA: TGTGCCAGCAGTTACAGGGGGCTCACTAATGAAAAACTGTTTTTT. Its translation is CASSYRGLTNEKLFF. The chain links TRBV6-5 to TRBJ1-4; 7 positions agree with TRBD1. Germline CDR1 is MNHEY and CDR2 is SVGAGI. CDR3 size: 15 residues. V dropped 2 bases and J dropped 2; count of bases not matched to a gene: 2.

This clone was observed a few times. The CDR3 nucleotides read TGTGCCATCAGTAGACAGGGGAGTAGGTCCTACGAGCAGTACTTC. Protein: CAISRQGSRSYEQYF. The chain joins TRBV10-3 to TRBJ2-7, with TRBD1 identical over 8 bases. V lost 5 bases, J lost 1 base, and 7 bases stayed unmatched. CDR3 size: 15 residues. Germline CDR1 ENHRY, CDR2 SYGVKD.

The rearrangement uses TRBV5-1 and TRBJ1-1; D is ambiguous. The ends were cut back, 2 bases at V and 1 base at J, with 6 bases in the middle. The V gene's germline CDR1 is SGHRS and CDR2 YFSETQ. This CDR3 contains 13 residues. The CDR3: CASSLAPNTEAFF. The CDR3 bases are TGCGCCAGCAGCTTAGCCCCGAACACTGAAGCTTTCTTT.

This clone was detected many times. V is TRBV11-2 and J is TRBJ1-4; a possible D gene is TRBD1 (5 bases). Looked up from germline, CDR1 is SGHAT and CDR2 is FQNNGV. V was shortened by 5 bases and J by 5 bases, with 15 bases between the two germline ends. This CDR3 is 15 amino acids long. CDR3 in DNA: TGTGCCAGCAGCCTCTCTTGGGGCGAGAATGAAAAACTGTTTTTT. Encoded protein: CASSLSWGENEKLFF.

This chain joins TRBV24-1 and TRBJ2-5; no clear D. Trimming removed 7 bases at V and 2 bases at J, with 22 bases between. Per the germline V gene, CDR1 is KGHDR and CDR2 is SFDVKD. This CDR3 spans 17 amino acids. The CDR3 is CATRETLDKVGQETQYF. CDR3 coding DNA: TGTGCCACCAGAGAAACCCTTGACAAGGTGGGTCAAGAGACCCAGTACTTC.

J is TRBJ2-1 and V is TRBV20-1; 7 bases line up with TRBD2. Per germline, CDR1 DFQATT and CDR2 SNEGSKA (reference sequence). The V segment lost 3 bases and the J segment 8 bases; nucleotides outside the gene matches: 7. This CDR3 is built from 13 residues. CDR3 sequence (DNA): TGCAGTGCTAGTGGCGGGGAGGGTTATGAGCAGTTCTTC. It encodes CSASGGEGYEQFF.

This clone was seen a few times. V and J are TRBV5-1 and TRBJ1-1, with TRBD1 matching over 8 bases. Germline trimming cut 7 bases from V and 5 bases from J; bases unmatched to any gene: 13. The germline V gene encodes CDR1 SGHRS and CDR2 YFSETQ. There are 15 residues in the CDR3. The DNA of the CDR3 is TGCGCCAGCCGACAGGGGATTATGTTATGGACTGAAGCTTTCTTT. Translation: CASRQGIMLWTEAFF.

This chain connects TRBV14 to TRBJ2-2, with D perhaps TRBD1 (6 bases). Germline V CDR1 and CDR2: SGHDN, FVKESK. The V and J ends lost 0 bases and 4 bases respectively, with 12 bases between them. The CDR3 covers 16 residues. The CDR3 DNA reads as TGTGCCAGCAGCCAAGATAGCCCAGGGGTCACCGGGGAGCTGTTTTTT. Translation: CASSQDSPGVTGELFF.

This clone was recorded once. The chain carries TRBV7-9 and TRBJ1-1; no definite D call. Germline V gives CDR1 SEHNR, CDR2 FQNEAQ (reference sequence). The CDR3 sequence is 15 residues long. V shed 5 bases and J shed 8 bases, with 21 bases lying between them. The CDR3 sequence is CASSRAAITRLEAFF. DNA for the CDR3: TGTGCCAGCAGCCGTGCTGCCATCACCAGATTAGAAGCTTTCTTT.

V and J are TRBV3-1 (or the pseudogene TRBV3-2) and TRBJ1-4; D perhaps matches TRBD1 (6 bases). Germline values: CDR1 LGHDT, CDR2 YNNKEL (reference sequence). The CDR3 contains 14 residues. The V and J ends lost 4 bases and 5 bases respectively, with 11 bases between them. The CDR3 DNA follows: TGTGCCAGCAGCCCCCACGGACAGAATGAAAAACTGTTTTTT. It specifies CASSPHGQNEKLFF.

The chain links TRBV5-6 to TRBJ1-2, with 9 bases that match TRBD1. The length of the CDR3 is 16 residues. After removal of 5 bases from V and 4 bases from J, the junction contained 12 bases not matched to a gene. Germline CDR1 is SGHDT and CDR2 is YYEEEE. The CDR3 sequence is CASSPGTGSSGYGYTF. The CDR3, as DNA: TGTGCCAGCAGTCCCGGGACAGGGTCTTCGGGCTATGGCTACACCTTC.

The chain combines TRBV29-1 with TRBJ2-1; TRBD2 matches at 15 bases. The CDR3 runs 13 residues. J gave up 8 bases and V 7 bases, and 3 bases lay outside the gene matches. Germline CDR1 reads SQVTM; CDR2 reads ANQGSEA. The CDR3 spells CSAGTSGGYEQFF. The CDR3, as DNA: TGCAGCGCCGGGACTAGCGGGGGGTATGAGCAGTTCTTC.

This chain uses TRBV5-6 with TRBJ2-3, with D tentatively TRBD1 (6 bases). Germline assignment: CDR1 SGHDT and CDR2 YYEEEE. Trimming took 0 bases from V and 5 from J, leaving 10 bases between them. CDR3 length: 14 residues. Here the CDR3 DNA reads TGTGCCAGCAGCTTGGTGGGGGCAGAAGATACGCAGTATTTT. Residues: CASSLVGAEDTQYF.